Following are 13 T cell receptor beta chains from one sample sequenced in a study of cytomegalovirus exposure and HLA in healthy donors. 60 Vbeta and 13 Jbeta primers were used in PCR. Data came from immunoSEQ multiplex PCR; TCRdb stores just in-frame clones and leaves some out. Here the sample spans about 150,000 clones, around four fifths being singletons. Sequencing was done on a sample of PBMCs. These receptors originate from a boy younger than 10 in good health and CMV-seronegative.

The rearrangement links TRBV7-6 to TRBJ2-7; 14 bases line up with TRBD2. The J segment lost 3 bases and the V segment lost 2 bases, leaving 18 bases of the junction unmatched. The CDR3 covers 21 residues. CDR1 SGHVS and CDR2 FNYEAQ come from the germline V gene. This CDR3 is CASSLFLPWTSGRISLYEQYF. The CDR3 DNA is TGTGCCAGCAGCTTATTTCTCCCCTGGACTAGCGGGAGGATCTCCCTCTACGAGCAGTACTTC.

J is TRBJ2-5 and V is TRBV7-6, with a tentative D call TRBD2 (7 bases). This CDR3 is 15 amino acids long. Germline V lookup: CDR1 SGHVS, CDR2 FNYEAQ. Trimming cost V 2 bases and J 9 bases, with 19 bases left between them. CDR3 sequence reads: CASSLLTGPRGAQYF. For the CDR3, the DNA is TGTGCCAGCAGCTTACTCACAGGGCCTCGGGGGGCCCAGTACTTC.

The chain employs TRBV19 and TRBJ1-5; D gene uncertain. This CDR3 is 18 amino acids long. V was trimmed by 4 bases and J by 3 bases, leaving 22 bases between them. Germline V gene data show CDR1 as LNHDA and CDR2 as SQIVND (reference sequence). CDR3 nucleotide sequence: TGTGCCAGTAGTAGCAAGAGGGCCGGCCGAGTGCTCAATCAGCCCCAGCATTTT. It is translated as CASSSKRAGRVLNQPQHF.

The chain uses TRBV10-2 and TRBJ2-7; 9 bases agree with TRBD2. The CDR3 runs 16 residues. CDR1 is WSHSY and CDR2 is SAAADI in the germline V gene. V shed 2 bases and J 3 bases; nucleotides not matched to a gene: 8. CDR3 region: CASSEMTSGYFYEQYF. CDR3 coding DNA: TGCGCCAGCAGTGAGATGACTAGCGGCTATTTCTACGAGCAGTACTTC.

The chain uses TRBV6-6 and TRBJ2-5; 8 positions match TRBD2. CDR1 is MNHNY and CDR2 is SVGAGI in the germline V gene (reference sequence). This CDR3 region has 15 residues. The V and J ends lost 2 bases and 5 bases, in that order; junction bases with no gene match: 7. CDR3 sequence reads: CASSYTSAGVETQYF. As DNA, the CDR3 is TGTGCCAGCAGTTACACATCAGCGGGGGTTGAGACCCAGTACTTC.

The chain combines TRBV5-1 with TRBJ2-1; 10 nucleotides agree with TRBD2. Germline V gives CDR1 SGHRS, CDR2 YFSETQ. V trimming: 3 bases; J trimming: 3 bases; junction bases outside the gene matches: 3. The CDR3 runs 15 residues. The CDR3 reads CASSWSSGGYNEQFF. The CDR3 coding sequence is TGCGCCAGCAGCTGGTCTAGCGGGGGCTACAATGAGCAGTTCTTC. The complete variable domain, with remaining parts taken from reference TRBV5-1 and TRBJ2-1, reads KAGVTQTPRYLIKTRGQQVTLSCSPISGHRSVSWYQQTPGQGLQFLFEYFSETQRNKGNFPGRFSGRQFSNSRSEMNVSTLELGDSALYLCASSWSSGGYNEQFFGPGTRLTVL.

The rearrangement joins TRBV6-5 to TRBJ1-2; no firm D call. V lost 6 bases, J lost 3 bases, and 11 bases lay in between. Per germline, CDR1 MNHEY and CDR2 SVGAGI. The CDR3 spans 13 residues. The CDR3 loop reads CASSRRRDYGYTF. The DNA for the CDR3 is TGTGCCAGCAGCAGACGCCGGGACTATGGCTACACCTTC.

This chain links TRBV6-1 with TRBJ2-7, with TRBD1 identical over 10 bases. Germline trimming cut 6 bases from V and 1 base from J; bases unmatched to any gene: 3. The CDR3 has 14 residues. Germline V gene lookup returns CDR1 MNHNS and CDR2 SASEGT. The CDR3 coding sequence is TGTGCCAGCAGGGACAGGGGGTCGTCCTACGAGCAGTACTTC. This encodes CASRDRGSSYEQYF.

This clone occurred once. The V call is TRBV7-3, the J call TRBJ1-5, with no clear D. Trimming took 3 bases from V and 5 from J, leaving 5 bases between them. Germline V gene sequence: CDR1 SGHTA, CDR2 FQGTGA. The CDR3 runs to 12 residues. DNA of the CDR3: TGTGCCAGCAGCTTCCTCCATCAGCCCCAGCATTTT. Protein sequence: CASSFLHQPQHF.

The chain joins TRBV9 to TRBJ1-4; 9 bases are a match to TRBD1. The germline V gene encodes CDR1 SGDLS and CDR2 YYNGEE. Trimming at V came to 3 bases and at J to 8 bases, leaving 11 bases not matched to a gene. This CDR3 is 16 amino acids long. The CDR3 sequence is CASSGTSGTGREKLFF. The CDR3 nucleotides are TGTGCCAGCAGCGGTACTTCCGGGACAGGGAGGGAAAAACTGTTTTTT.

The genes are TRBV6-5 and TRBJ1-2; TRBD1 aligns across 9 bases. There are 15 residues in the CDR3. CDR1 MNHEY and CDR2 SVGAGI come from the germline V gene. The V gene end was trimmed by 6 bases and the J gene end by 6 bases; junction bases not matched to a gene: 11. In DNA, the CDR3 is TGTGCCAGCAGCGAACAGGGGGCTCGAGTCAATGGCTACACCTTC. As protein: CASSEQGARVNGYTF.

The chain couples TRBV18 to TRBJ2-7; TRBD1 matches at 8 bases. CDR3 length: 15 residues. Germline-derived CDR1 and CDR2 are KGHSH and LQKENI. Trimming took 6 bases from V and 7 from J; bases not matched to a gene: 14. CDR3 sequence reads: CASSPEGQVGIEQYF. The DNA of the CDR3 is TGTGCCAGCTCGCCCGAGGGACAGGTGGGCATAGAGCAGTACTTC.

The CDR3 coding sequence is TGTGCCAGCAGCTGGTCCGGGACAGTACACGAGCAGTACTTC. It yields the protein CASSWSGTVHEQYF. The rearrangement joins TRBV13 to TRBJ2-7; 7 bases are a match to TRBD1. Per germline, CDR1 PRHDT and CDR2 FYEKMQ (reference sequence). With V trimmed by 4 bases and J by 5 bases, 8 bases remained unmatched. The CDR3 covers 14 residues.